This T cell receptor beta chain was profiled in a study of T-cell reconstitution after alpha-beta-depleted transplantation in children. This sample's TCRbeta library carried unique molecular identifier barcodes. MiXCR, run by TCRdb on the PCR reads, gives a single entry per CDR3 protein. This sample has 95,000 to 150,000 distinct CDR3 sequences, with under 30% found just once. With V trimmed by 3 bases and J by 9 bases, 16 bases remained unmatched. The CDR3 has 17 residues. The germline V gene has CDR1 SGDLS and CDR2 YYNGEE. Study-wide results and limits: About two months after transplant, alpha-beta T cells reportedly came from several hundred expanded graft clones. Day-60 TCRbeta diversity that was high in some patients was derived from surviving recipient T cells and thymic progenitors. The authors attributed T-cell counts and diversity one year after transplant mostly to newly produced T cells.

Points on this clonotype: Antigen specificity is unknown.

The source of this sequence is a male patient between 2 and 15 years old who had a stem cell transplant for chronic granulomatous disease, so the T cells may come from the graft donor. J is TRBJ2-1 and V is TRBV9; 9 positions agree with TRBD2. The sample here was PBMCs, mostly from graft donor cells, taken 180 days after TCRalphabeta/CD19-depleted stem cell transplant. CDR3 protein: CASSERPGTSLLGEQFF. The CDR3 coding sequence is TGTGCCAGCAGCGAAAGGCCCGGGACTAGCTTATTGGGTGAGCAGTTCTTC. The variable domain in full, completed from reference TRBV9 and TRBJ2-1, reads DSGVTQTPKHLITATGQRVTLRCSPRSGDLSVYWYQQSLDQGLQFLIQYYNGEERAKGNILERFSAQQFPDLHSELNLSSLELGDSALYFCASSERPGTSLLGEQFFGPGTRLTVL.